This T cell receptor (beta chain) was recovered during a study of siplizumab effects on memory and regulatory T cells. General observations from the study: Proliferating CD4+ or CD8+ clones, roughly 75-95% of them, lacked an assignable naive or memory phenotype. Unstimulated subsets were the mapping target of only a minor fraction of alloreactive clones.

The length of the CDR3 is 13 residues. Germline values: CDR1 SNHLY, CDR2 FYNNEI. The V segment lost 9 bases and the J segment 7 bases; nucleotides outside the gene matches: 9. Libraries were prepared by immunoSEQ multiplex PCR; TCRdb keeps only in-frame clonotypes and omits some of them. The repertoire includes around 100,000 clones, approximately 91% of them detected once, and 0.15% sits in the top ten. As to this clone: The antigen remains undetermined.

Sequences were obtained from CD4+ T cells sorted from blood. This sequence joins TRBV2 and TRBJ2-1; 7 bases line up with TRBD2. The sequence was obtained from a human donor in good health. CDR3 nucleotide sequence: TGTGCCAGTTTGGGGGGGGGATCAAATGAGCAGTTCTTC. Translated, it gives CASLGGGSNEQFF.